The 13 T cell receptor beta chains in this list originate from one sample, sequenced in a study of regulatory dendritic cells for organ transplantation. Profiling relied on immunoSEQ multiplex PCR, and the TCRdb table lists in-frame clones only, not all of them. The sample yields more than 10,000 clones, over 85% seen once. Sorted T cells were CFSE-labeled and cultured four to five days with allogeneic regulatory or mature dendritic cells at 1:10. These TCRs' antigens remain unknown. The sequencing sample was made of naive CD8+ T cells from blood cultured with dendritic cells. Subset here: CD45RA+ naive T cells. The source of these receptors is a human donor in good health.

The chain is built from TRBV27 and TRBJ2-7; D perhaps matches TRBD1 (5 bases). There are 14 residues in the CDR3. Germline V CDR1 and CDR2: MNHEY, SMNVEV (reference sequence). V gave up 7 bases and J gave up 2 bases, with 15 bases separating them. CDR3 protein: CASKRQGRTYEQYF. Written as DNA, the CDR3 is TGTGCCAGCAAGAGGCAGGGCCGAACCTACGAGCAGTACTTC.

The chain couples TRBV2 to TRBJ2-7; 12 positions agree with TRBD1. The CDR3 runs to 14 residues. Germline loops: CDR1 SNHLY, CDR2 FYNNEI. V lost 6 bases and J lost 7; bases outside the gene matches: 7. For the CDR3, the DNA is TGTGCCAGCAGGGGGGGACAGGGGGCGCGGGAGCAGTACTTC. This gives the protein CASRGGQGAREQYF.

The chain is built from TRBV27 and TRBJ1-4; D ambiguous. Germline V gene sequence: CDR1 MNHEY, CDR2 SMNVEV (reference sequence). The CDR3 is made up of 13 amino acids. Between the trimmed V and J ends, which lost 6 bases and 10 bases, there was a span of 15 bases. This chain's CDR3 is CASSRYHKGKLFF. The DNA for the CDR3 is TGTGCCAGCAGCCGATACCATAAGGGAAAACTGTTTTTT.

The chain uses TRBV18 and TRBJ1-6; D is undetermined. This CDR3 comprises 15 residues. Germline loops: CDR1 KGHSH, CDR2 LQKENI. V lost 2 bases, J lost 3 bases, and 8 bases lay in between. CDR3 amino acids: CASSPGINYNSPLHF. CDR3 nucleotide sequence: TGTGCCAGCTCACCAGGGATCAACTATAATTCACCCCTCCACTTT.

CDR3 amino acids: CASSLGTSRWEQYF. In DNA form, the CDR3 reads TGTGCCAGCAGCTTAGGGACTAGTCGCTGGGAGCAGTACTTC. This chain links TRBV11-2 with TRBJ2-7; 7 bases are shared with TRBD2. This CDR3 has 14 residues. With V trimmed by 1 base and J by 7 bases, 7 bases remained unmatched. Germline lookup yields CDR1 SGHAT and CDR2 FQNNGV.

The rearrangement joins TRBV19 to TRBJ2-5, with a possible D match to TRBD1 (6 bases). The last part of the DNA fits TRBJ2-7 better; the J call may be wrong. The length of the CDR3 is 13 residues. Germline V lookup: CDR1 LNHDA, CDR2 SQIVND (reference sequence). In nucleotides, the CDR3 is TGTGCCAGTTCCCTGGGGGCCTCCTACGAGCAGTACTTC. Its translation: CASSLGASYEQYF.

The chain carries TRBV29-1 and TRBJ2-3; TRBD2 might be the D (6 bases). The CDR3 is 16 residues long. Germline CDR1 is SQVTM and CDR2 is ANQGSEA. Deletions cut 4 bases from V and 10 bases from J, with 27 bases between. The CDR3 DNA reads TGCAGCGTTGTTTGGACGGGGACTTTTCTTCCCTTATCGCAGTATTTT. This codes for CSVVWTGTFLPLSQYF.

This CDR3 is CATKKAGMFDEQYF. The CDR3 DNA reads as TGTGCCACCAAAAAAGCGGGGATGTTCGACGAGCAGTACTTC. The chain employs TRBV27 and TRBJ2-7; 7 positions match TRBD2. Per germline, CDR1 MNHEY and CDR2 SMNVEV (reference sequence). V lost 10 bases, J lost 5 bases, and 14 bases stayed unmatched. This CDR3 is 14 amino acids long.

The chain links TRBV19 to TRBJ1-4; D is unresolved. The CDR3 spans 12 residues. Trimming took off 10 bases at V and 6 bases at J, with 12 bases between the two ends. Germline CDR1 reads LNHDA; CDR2 reads SQIVND (reference sequence). The CDR3 coding sequence is TGTGCCACCGCCGAGACCGATGAAAAACTGTTTTTT. Protein product: CATAETDEKLFF.

The chain links TRBV30 to TRBJ1-4; the D gene is possibly TRBD1 (5 bases). The CDR3 spans 14 residues. Trimming took off 2 bases at V and 6 bases at J, with 13 bases between the two ends. Germline values: CDR1 GTSNPN, CDR2 SVGIG (reference sequence). In DNA, the CDR3 is TGTGCCTGGAGTCTACCGGGAGGGGATGAAAAACTGTTTTTT. It codes for CAWSLPGGDEKLFF. Variable domain in full (rest from reference TRBV30 and TRBJ1-4): SQTIHQWPATLVQPVGSPLSLECTVEGTSNPNLYWYRQAAGRGLQLLFYSVGIGQISSEVPQNLSASRPQDRQFILSSKKLLLSDSGFYLCAWSLPGGDEKLFFGSGTQLSVL.

The chain carries TRBV5-5 and TRBJ2-5; D uncertain. The CDR3 is made up of 12 amino acids. Per germline, CDR1 SGHKS and CDR2 YYEKEE (reference sequence). V lost 6 bases and J 5 bases, leaving 11 bases between the germline ends. CDR3 DNA sequence: TGTGCCAGCACCCTTAGGTGGGAGACCCAGTACTTC. Its protein is CASTLRWETQYF.

V and J are TRBV4-3 and TRBJ2-7; 10 bases line up with TRBD1. Trimming removed 0 bases from V and 4 bases from J; junction bases left unmatched: 6. This CDR3 is built from 16 residues. Germline CDR1 LGHNA, CDR2 YSLEER. CDR3 coding DNA: TGCGCCAGCAGCCAAGAGGGACAGGGGCTTCGGTACGAGCAGTACTTC. Its protein is CASSQEGQGLRYEQYF.

V and J are TRBV7-9 and TRBJ2-1; TRBD2 matches at 10 bases. There are 18 residues in the CDR3. V was clipped by 5 bases and J by 4 bases; unmatched bases: 14. Germline V gene lookup returns CDR1 SEHNR and CDR2 FQNEAQ (reference sequence). DNA for the CDR3: TGTGCCAGCAGCCGACCCCCTGAGCGGGGGGGCTTGTACAATGAGCAGTTCTTC. It codes for CASSRPPERGGLYNEQFF.